The present T cell receptor (beta chain) was sequenced within a study of tumor-infiltrating lymphocytes in primary liver carcinoma. Study-wide context: Tumor staging was T1-T3 N0M0; sizes spanned roughly 4 to 10 cm across.

TCR beta cDNA was reverse-transcribed from 400 to 500 ng of total RNA. The reaction used a constant-region primer and ProtoScript II reverse transcriptase. For TCR beta, libraries were produced by three nested multiplex PCR rounds using slightly modified ARM-PCR. In the first two PCR rounds, TRBV1-TRBV30 forward primers were paired with a C-beta reverse primer, and each round lasted about 9 cycles. TCRdb passed the multiplex PCR reads through MiXCR, listing each CDR3 protein once. The sample includes about 210,000 distinct CDR3 sequences, about 65% of them seen just once. Unsorted whole blood supplied the RNA, and germline DNA was extracted too. CDR1 and CDR2 from the germline V gene are KGHSH and LQKENI. The CDR3 has 12 residues. Trimming cost V 2 bases and J 7 bases, with 8 bases left between them. This clonotype was recorded at least ten times.

Sequences were obtained from peripheral blood. This TCR derives from a woman in her sixties or seventies with primary liver carcinoma and hepatitis B virus infection. This rearrangement joins TRBV18 to TRBJ1-2; no clear D. This CDR3 is CASSPDSGGYTF. DNA for the CDR3: TGTGCCAGCTCACCAGATTCGGGTGGCTACACCTTC.